This is a list of T cell receptor beta chains from one sample in a study of blood T cells in healthy people across ages. Using its own MiXCR run on the 5' RACE reads, TCRdb lists one record per CDR3 protein. The data hold hundreds of thousands of distinct CDR3 sequences, with roughly 47% observed a single time. The specimen was blood. The receptors shown here come from a woman aged 55-69 years in good health. The CDR3 runs from the conserved cysteine through the conserved F or W. The order of the fields is D gene, V gene, J gene, clone size, CDR3 DNA, CDR3 protein. D genes are given only for firm matches. Expanded clones get a size class; other rows say once, few or many, or leave the size out.

NA	TRBV11-2	TRBJ2-7	few	TGTGCCAGCAGCTTAGATCAATTCGACGAGCAGTACTTC	CASSLDQFDEQYF
NA	TRBV12-3/TRBV12-4	TRBJ2-1	NA	TGTGCCAGCAGTGTAGGTGGGGGCCCTGGCAATGAGCAGTTCTTC	CASSVGGGPGNEQFF
TRBD2	TRBV20-1	TRBJ2-3	NA	TGCAGTGCGACGTGGCTAGCGGGACTTTACACAGATACGCAGTATTTT	CSATWLAGLYTDTQYF
TRBD2	TRBV6-1	TRBJ2-7	few	TGTGCCAGCAGCCCAGCGGGACTGGGGTACGAGCAGTACTTC	CASSPAGLGYEQYF
NA	TRBV3-1	TRBJ2-7	NA	TGTGCCAGCAGCCAAAGGGTGGGAGATTCCGAGCAGTACTTC	CASSQRVGDSEQYF
NA	TRBV6-1	TRBJ2-1	once	TGTGCCAGCAGATCCGGGACGGGCCACGAAACCCAGTTCTTC	CASRSGTGHETQFF
NA	TRBV5-1	TRBJ2-7	NA	TGCGCCAGCAGCTTGCGCCAGGACAGAACCTACGAGCAGTACTTC	CASSLRQDRTYEQYF
NA	TRBV29-1	TRBJ2-1	few	TGCAGCGTTGAAGAGACGTACAATGAGCAGTTCTTC	CSVEETYNEQFF
NA	TRBV7-2	TRBJ1-2	NA	TGTGCCAGCAGCGAGAACAGGGACTATGGCTACACCTTC	CASSENRDYGYTF
NA	TRBV7-2	TRBJ2-5	once	TGTGCCAGCAGCGGGCTAACCCAAGAGACCCAGTACTTC	CASSGLTQETQYF
NA	TRBV10-3	TRBJ1-5	NA	TGTGCCATCAGACAGGGAAGCAATCAGCCCCAGCATTTT	CAIRQGSNQPQHF
NA	TRBV20-1	TRBJ2-6	NA	TGCAGTGCTAGAGGCAGGGGTTCTGGCACTGGGGCCAACGTCCTGACTTTC	CSARGRGSGTGANVLTF
NA	TRBV12-3/TRBV12-4	TRBJ2-1	NA	TGTGCCAGCAGCGCGGGGGCTCTAGGCTACAATGAGCAGTTCTTC	CASSAGALGYNEQFF
NA	TRBV29-1	TRBJ1-1	NA	TGCAGCGTTGTCAGGACCATGAACACTGAAGCTTTCTTT	CSVVRTMNTEAFF
NA	TRBV21-1	TRBJ1-1	NA	TGTGCCAGCACCCAGCCTGGAGCAGGGGGCGCGGGGAACACTGAAGCTTTCTTT	CASTQPGAGGAGNTEAFF
TRBD1	TRBV20-1	TRBJ2-7	few	TGCAGTGCCGTCCCGAGGGGGCTTGGCTACGAGCAGTACTTC	CSAVPRGLGYEQYF
TRBD1	TRBV9	TRBJ2-2	few	TGTGCCAGCAGCGGGGACAGGGGCCGCACCGGGGAGCTGTTTTTT	CASSGDRGRTGELFF
NA	TRBV20-1	TRBJ2-1	few	TGCAGTGTTGGAGTCAAGACAACCCTCTCCTACAATGAGCAGTTCTTC	CSVGVKTTLSYNEQFF
NA	TRBV7-6	TRBJ2-7	NA	TGTGCCAGCAGCTCCCGAAGGAGCTCCTACGAGCAGTACTTC	CASSSRRSSYEQYF
TRBD2	TRBV7-9	TRBJ2-1	many	TGTGCCAGCAGCCCCCCTAGCGGGAGGACGAAGGATGAGCAGTTCTTC	CASSPPSGRTKDEQFF
NA	TRBV12-3/TRBV12-4	TRBJ1-1	few	TGTGCCAGCAGGACAACAGGGACCGCCGAAGCTTTCTTT	CASRTTGTAEAFF
NA	TRBV5-5	TRBJ1-4	NA	TGTGCCAGCAGCCTCGCCCAGAATGAAAAACTGTTTTTT	CASSLAQNEKLFF
NA	TRBV27	TRBJ2-5	few	TGTGCCAGCAGTAGAAGGGAATTCGGTAGGGAGACCCAGTACTTC	CASSRREFGRETQYF
NA	TRBV6-2/TRBV6-3	TRBJ1-5	NA	TGTGCCAGCAGTTATCCCGGGTTTCAGCCCCAGCATTTT	CASSYPGFQPQHF
NA	TRBV20-1	TRBJ2-3	NA	TGCAGTGCTAGGACTGGGGGGGCGGGAGATACGCAGTATTTT	CSARTGGAGDTQYF
NA	TRBV7-3	TRBJ2-1	once	TGTGCCAGCAGCCAGACCGGGACCACAAATGAGCAGTTCTTC	CASSQTGTTNEQFF
TRBD1	TRBV29-1	TRBJ1-1	few	TGCAGCGTTGAAGATCAACAGGGGGCCAGTGCTTTCTTT	CSVEDQQGASAFF
NA	TRBV11-2	TRBJ2-1	NA	TGTGCCAGCAGCTCCCCCCGGAGAGGGAATGAGCAGTTCTTC	CASSSPRRGNEQFF
TRBD2	TRBV4-3	TRBJ2-1	many	TGCGCCAGCAGCCAAGCGGGAGGGATCATCGGGCAGTTCTTC	CASSQAGGIIGQFF
TRBD1	TRBV5-1	TRBJ1-2	few	TGCGCCAGCAGCTCAACCGGGACAGGGGCTACTAACTATGGCTACACCTTC	CASSSTGTGATNYGYTF
TRBD1	TRBV4-3	TRBJ2-5	many	TGCGCCAGCAGCCAGTCGGGACAGGGGTTCCAAGAGACCCAGTACTTC	CASSQSGQGFQETQYF
TRBD2	TRBV7-2	TRBJ2-1	few	TGTGCCAGCAGCTTAGGCCCGGGACTATCCTCCTACAATGAGCAGTTCTTC	CASSLGPGLSSYNEQFF
NA	TRBV29-1	TRBJ2-7	few	TGCAGCGTCAAACCAACTAGCCGAGGCGAGCAGTACTTC	CSVKPTSRGEQYF
TRBD2	TRBV2	TRBJ2-2	once	TGTGCCAGCAGTGAGGGACTAGCGGCCACCGGGGAGCTGTTTTTT	CASSEGLAATGELFF